Below, 24 T cell receptor beta chains from the same sample are listed, as sequenced in a study of T cells in Graves' hyperthyroidism and ophthalmopathy. The investigators amplified TCR beta CDR3 regions from RNA transcripts. TCR CDR3 underwent first-round RT-PCR with the HTBI primer set. From the multiplex PCR reads, TCRdb called clonotypes with MiXCR, one entry per CDR3 protein. The sample lists over 250,000 distinct CDR3 sequences; around a quarter were seen once. What was sequenced was blood. These TCRs come from a man in his forties or fifties with Graves' hyperthyroidism that later progressed to Graves' ophthalmopathy.

This clonotype was recorded many times. The J gene is TRBJ2-5, the V gene TRBV7-6; possible D gene TRBD2, 5 bases. The CDR3 spans 18 residues. Per the germline V gene, CDR1 is SGHVS and CDR2 is FNYEAQ. Trimming left V 3 bases short and J 5 bases short, with 25 bases between. CDR3 bases: TGTGCCAGCAGCTTCTTTCATGCCGATAGTTCGGGCGGGGAGACCCAGTACTTC. Translation: CASSFFHADSSGGETQYF.

Ten or more counts support this clonotype. The gene calls are TRBV6-2 or TRBV6-3 and TRBJ1-1; D uncertain. Trimming shortened V by 1 base and J by 5 bases, and 8 bases separated the two germline ends. This CDR3 region has 13 residues. Germline V lookup: CDR1 MNHEY, CDR2 SVGEGT. Here the CDR3 DNA reads TGTGCCAGCAGTTACTATGCGGGGACTGAAGCTTTCTTT. Translating it yields CASSYYAGTEAFF.

A note on this clonotype: A single base separates this from a much larger clone, so it may be a read error. The V call is TRBV30, the J call TRBJ1-2; perhaps TRBD1 as D (5 bases). The CDR3 is 16 amino acids. Per germline, CDR1 GTSNPN and CDR2 SVGIG (reference sequence). The CDR3 loop is CAWKSRGRQPNYGHTF. The CDR3 bases are TGTGCCTGGAAAAGTCGGGGCCGCCAACCTAACTATGGCCACACCTTC. Using reference TRBV30 and TRBJ1-2 for the parts outside the CDR3, the full variable domain is SQTIHQWPATLVQPVGSPLSLECTVEGTSNPNLYWYRQAAGRGLQLLFYSVGIGQISSEVPQNLSASRPQDRQFILSSKKLLLSDSGFYLCAWKSRGRQPNYGHTFGSGTRLTVV.

The table lists this clonotype with many counts. The chain carries TRBV7-9 and TRBJ2-3; no clear D. V lost 3 bases and J 6 bases, leaving 19 bases between the germline ends. The germline V gene encodes CDR1 SEHNR and CDR2 FQNEAQ (reference sequence). This CDR3 comprises 16 residues. The DNA for the CDR3 is TGTGCCAGCAGCTTCGATGGCGGCTATTCTCCGGATACGCAGTATTTT. This sequence encodes CASSFDGGYSPDTQYF.

This clonotype has ten or more counts. The chain uses TRBV19 and TRBJ1-5, with D hard to call. This CDR3 has 16 amino acids. Germline-derived CDR1 and CDR2 are LNHDA and SQIVND (reference sequence). The ends were cut back, 4 bases at V and 2 bases at J, with 15 bases in the middle. The CDR3 coding sequence is TGTGCCAGTAGTAAAGAAACAGAGTTCGGCAATCAGCCCCAGCATTTT. Translation: CASSKETEFGNQPQHF.

In this sample, this clonotype turned up many times. The rearrangement links TRBV11-3 to TRBJ2-5; 8 bases agree with TRBD2. Germline V gene sequence: CDR1 SGHNT, CDR2 YENEEA. V lost 5 bases, J lost 10 bases, and 12 bases stayed unmatched. The CDR3 consists of 14 residues. CDR3 residues: CASSPKTSVKGQYF. The CDR3 bases are TGTGCCAGCAGCCCAAAGACTAGCGTAAAGGGCCAGTACTTC. Based on the CDR3 plus reference TRBV11-3 and TRBJ2-5, the full variable domain is EAGVVQSPRYKIIEKKQPVAFWCNPISGHNTLYWYLQNLGQGPELLIRYENEEAVDDSQLPKDRFSAERLKGVDSTLKIQPAELGDSAVYLCASSPKTSVKGQYFGPGTRLLVL.

This clonotype has at least ten counts. V is TRBV29-1 and J is TRBJ2-7; D is tentatively TRBD1 or TRBD2 (6 bases each). Trimming shortened V by 3 bases and J by 3 bases, and 15 bases separated the two germline ends. The CDR3 length is 14 residues. The V gene's germline CDR1 is SQVTM and CDR2 ANQGSEA. For the CDR3, the DNA is TGCAGCGTTGATGACGGGGGCCGGAGCTACGAGCAGTACTTC. It is translated as CSVDDGGRSYEQYF.

This clonotype has a count of ten or more. This chain joins TRBV4-1 and TRBJ1-1; 10 nucleotides align to TRBD1. The ends lost 0 bases at V and 11 bases at J; junction bases unmatched: 9. The length of the CDR3 is 15 residues. Germline V gene lookup returns CDR1 MGHRA and CDR2 YSYEKL. The CDR3 DNA follows: TGCGCCAGCAGCCAAGATTGGACAGGGGGTCTTGCGGCTTTCTTT. It translates to CASSQDWTGGLAAFF.

The CDR3 bases are TGTGCCAGCAGTTTCCACATCGGGACAGGTTCCTCAGGGGAGCAGTACTTC. Amino acid sequence: CASSFHIGTGSSGEQYF. The J gene is TRBJ2-7, the V gene TRBV28; 8 bases fit TRBD1. The germline V gene has CDR1 MDHEN and CDR2 SYDVKM. The trim removed 3 bases at V and 7 bases at J, leaving 17 bases unmatched. This CDR3 has 17 amino acids.

This clonotype was detected ten times or more. V and J are TRBV2 and TRBJ1-5, with D uncertain. This CDR3 comprises 13 residues. The germline V gene encodes CDR1 SNHLY and CDR2 FYNNEI. Trimming shortened V by 3 bases and J by 6 bases, and 9 bases separated the two germline ends. The CDR3 region is CASSDVRGQPQHF. The DNA for the CDR3 is TGTGCCAGCAGTGATGTGCGGGGTCAGCCCCAGCATTTT.

This clonotype has a count of ten or more. The chain employs TRBV12-3 or TRBV12-4 and TRBJ2-7; no firm D call. The CDR3 is 14 amino acids. V was shortened by 5 bases and J by 4 bases, with 15 bases between the two germline ends. The CDR3 bases are TGTGCCAGCAGTCCCCAAGGACGCCCATACGAGCAGTACTTC. Encoded protein: CASSPQGRPYEQYF.

Many counts were recorded for this clonotype. The chain joins TRBV12-5 to TRBJ2-7; possible D gene TRBD1, 6 bases. Germline CDR1 and CDR2: LGHNT and FRNRAP. Trimming removed 5 bases from V and 6 bases from J, with 14 bases in between. This CDR3 is built from 13 residues. CDR3 nucleotides: TGTGCTAGTGGTCTAACAGGGTTTAGCGAGCAGTACTTC. It codes for CASGLTGFSEQYF.

This CDR3 reads CASSYTWTGTWNTEAFF. DNA of the CDR3: TGTGCCAGCAGTTATACCTGGACAGGGACTTGGAACACTGAAGCTTTCTTT. The V and J genes are TRBV6-5 and TRBJ1-1, with 8 bases lining up with TRBD1. V dropped 3 bases and J dropped 1; count of bases not matched to a gene: 10. The CDR3 extends over 17 amino acids. Germline values: CDR1 MNHEY, CDR2 SVGAGI.

This clonotype was seen ten or more times. The V and J genes are TRBV2 and TRBJ2-5; possible D gene TRBD2, 6 bases. Germline loops: CDR1 SNHLY, CDR2 FYNNEI. The CDR3 runs to 14 residues. Between the trimmed V and J ends, which lost 6 bases and 0 bases, there was a span of 11 bases. CDR3 in amino acids: CASRHGSYQETQYF. CDR3 DNA: TGTGCCAGCAGGCACGGGAGTTACCAAGAGACCCAGTACTTC.

This clonotype was observed a handful of times. The chain has TRBV12-3 or TRBV12-4 and TRBJ1-1; D not resolved. This CDR3 has 14 amino acids. Trimming shortened V by 6 bases and J by 3 bases, and 14 bases separated the two germline ends. The chain's CDR3 is CASRGGRIDTEAFF. CDR3 coding DNA: TGTGCCAGCAGGGGAGGACGGATCGACACTGAAGCTTTCTTT.

This clonotype has a count of ten or more. The chain uses TRBV20-1 and TRBJ1-2; 10 bases map to TRBD1. The CDR3 length is 14 residues. The germline gives CDR1 DFQATT, CDR2 SNEGSKA (reference sequence). V lost 0 bases and J lost 4; bases outside the gene matches: 2. The CDR3, as DNA: TGCAGTGCTAGAGAAGGGGACAGGGGCTATGGCTACACCTTC. Its translation is CSAREGDRGYGYTF.

This clonotype was observed at least ten times. This chain uses TRBV19 with TRBJ2-7, with TRBD1 identical over 8 bases. There are 15 residues in the CDR3. After removal of 5 bases from V and 3 bases from J, the junction contained 9 bases not matched to a gene. From germline, CDR1 is LNHDA and CDR2 SQIVND (reference sequence). CDR3 DNA: TGTGCCAGTAGTCTATCCGGGACAGGAGTCTACGAGCAGTACTTC. Translating it yields CASSLSGTGVYEQYF.

The rearrangement uses TRBV28 and TRBJ1-6; D ambiguous. V was cut by 2 bases and J by 5 bases, with 7 bases left in between. The CDR3 runs 14 residues. Germline CDR1 and CDR2: MDHEN and SYDVKM. CDR3 amino acids: CASSLPGDNSPLHF. CDR3 coding DNA: TGTGCCAGCAGTTTACCCGGGGATAATTCACCCCTCCACTTT.

The V gene is TRBV6-5, the J gene TRBJ2-7; no firm D call. Germline CDR1 MNHEY, CDR2 SVGAGI. Trimming cost V 0 bases and J 0 bases, with 6 bases left between them. The CDR3 has 14 amino acids. In nucleotides, the CDR3 is TGTGCCAGCAGTTACTCGTTGACCTCCTACGAGCAGTACTTC. It codes for CASSYSLTSYEQYF.

This clonotype was detected many times. The chain has TRBV5-6 and TRBJ1-2, with D possibly matching TRBD1 (6 bases). Between the trimmed V and J ends, which lost 2 bases and 3 bases, there was a span of 17 bases. The length of the CDR3 is 16 residues. Germline assignment: CDR1 SGHDT and CDR2 YYEEEE. In DNA form, the CDR3 reads TGTGCCAGCAGCTTTGGCCAAGGGGGGCCTGACTATGGCTACACCTTC. Protein sequence: CASSFGQGGPDYGYTF. Full variable domain (missing parts from reference TRBV5-6 and TRBJ1-2): DAGVTQSPTHLIKTRGQQVTLRCSPKSGHDTVSWYQQALGQGPQFIFQYYEEEERQRGNFPDRFSGHQFPNYSSELNVNALLLGDSALYLCASSFGQGGPDYGYTFGSGTRLTVV.

This chain joins TRBV2 and TRBJ1-2; possibly TRBD1 for D (5 bases). V lost 8 bases and J 2 bases, leaving 18 bases between the germline ends. The CDR3 is 15 amino acids. The germline gives CDR1 SNHLY, CDR2 FYNNEI. This CDR3 reads CASGTQGTENYGYTF. CDR3 coding DNA: TGTGCCAGCGGGACGCAAGGGACGGAGAACTATGGCTACACCTTC.

Ten or more counts support this clonotype. The gene calls are TRBV20-1 and TRBJ2-7; D may be TRBD2 (6 bases). The V gene's germline CDR1 is DFQATT and CDR2 SNEGSKA (reference sequence). CDR3 length equals 12 residues. V was cut by 6 bases and J by 0 bases, with 9 bases left in between. Written as DNA, the CDR3 is TGCAGTGCCCCGACTAGCTCCTACGAGCAGTACTTC. This codes for CSAPTSSYEQYF.

The chain combines TRBV29-1 with TRBJ1-1; 7 positions match TRBD1. This CDR3 comprises 13 residues. V lost 6 bases, J lost 0 bases, and 4 bases stayed unmatched. Germline CDR1 and CDR2: SQVTM and ANQGSEA. CDR3 nucleotide sequence: TGCAGCGTCGTGACAGGGTTGAACACTGAAGCTTTCTTT. This sequence encodes CSVVTGLNTEAFF.

This clonotype was seen repeatedly, ten times or more. The chain couples TRBV5-1 to TRBJ1-2, with 7 positions matching TRBD1. Germline trimming cut 1 base from V and 2 bases from J; bases unmatched to any gene: 11. Germline V lookup: CDR1 SGHRS, CDR2 YFSETQ. The CDR3 runs to 17 residues. The CDR3 reads CASSLSSGGARNYGYTF. In DNA, the CDR3 is TGCGCCAGCAGCTTGAGTTCAGGGGGAGCGCGGAACTATGGCTACACCTTC.